This T cell receptor beta chain was sequenced during a study of T cell responses to AZD1222 COVID-19 vaccine. A note on this clone: Its antigen is unidentified.

There are 16 residues in the CDR3. V lost 2 bases to trimming and J lost 0 bases, with 11 bases between them. Germline CDR1 LNHNV, CDR2 YYDKDF (reference sequence). Study results and caveats: Clonal diversity was possibly underestimated; the donors were predominantly white British and more often female. Repertoire collection took place solely once the T cell response had peaked. When two AZD1222 doses had been given, Spike-specific TCR breadth and depth rose.

Data came from immunoSEQ multiplex PCR; TCRdb stores just in-frame clones and leaves some out. The sample has 240,000 or so clones; more than 80% are singletons. V is TRBV15 and J is TRBJ1-5; D remains unclear. This clonotype was sampled from an adult in good health. Here the sequenced sample was peripheral blood, taken on day 0 of AZD1222 vaccination. CDR3: CATSRRVDYSNQPQHF. DNA for the CDR3: TGTGCCACCAGCAGAAGGGTCGATTATAGCAATCAGCCCCAGCATTTT.